The next 13 T cell receptor beta chains were all read from a single sample in a study of cytomegalovirus exposure and HLA in healthy donors. Data came from immunoSEQ multiplex PCR; TCRdb stores just in-frame clones and leaves some out. The repertoire includes a few hundred thousand clones, around 88% of them detected once, and roughly 3% sits in the top ten. The sample consisted of PBMCs. All receptors come from a woman younger than 30 in good health and CMV-seronegative.

The V and J genes are TRBV5-1 and TRBJ2-3; TRBD1 aligns across 9 bases. This CDR3 is 12 amino acids long. V trimming: 4 bases; J trimming: 13 bases; junction bases outside the gene matches: 7. Germline lookup yields CDR1 SGHRS and CDR2 YFSETQ. CDR3 sequence reads: CASSTGDREKYF. CDR3 nucleotide sequence: TGCGCCAGCAGCACCGGGGACAGGGAAAAGTATTTT.

This sequence joins TRBV14 and TRBJ1-2, with 11 bases identical to TRBD1. V trimming: 4 bases; J trimming: 8 bases; junction bases outside the gene matches: 6. Germline V gene data show CDR1 as SGHDN and CDR2 as FVKESK. This CDR3 is 14 amino acids long. In DNA, the CDR3 is TGTGCCAGCAGCCTCGGACAGGGGGCGTACGGCTACACCTTC. Protein: CASSLGQGAYGYTF.

The genes are TRBV27 and TRBJ2-1, with 12 bases identical to TRBD2. V dropped 0 bases and J dropped 0; count of bases not matched to a gene: 0. The CDR3 is 17 residues long. Germline CDR1 reads MNHEY; CDR2 reads SMNVEV (reference sequence). For the CDR3, the DNA is TGTGCCAGCAGTTTATCGACTAGCGGGAGCTCCTACAATGAGCAGTTCTTC. It specifies CASSLSTSGSSYNEQFF.

J is TRBJ2-1 and V is TRBV4-1; 9 bases align to TRBD2. The junction had 7 bases not matched to a gene; V was cut back by 5 bases and J by 5 bases. CDR1 is MGHRA and CDR2 is YSYEKL in the germline V gene. The CDR3 runs to 15 residues. In DNA form, the CDR3 reads TGCGCCAGCAGCTACATGACTAGCGGACACAATGAGCAGTTCTTC. Translation gives CASSYMTSGHNEQFF.

The chain uses TRBV4-1 and TRBJ2-1; the D gene is possibly TRBD1 (6 bases). The CDR3 loop spans 13 amino acids. From germline, CDR1 is MGHRA and CDR2 YSYEKL. Deletions cut 0 bases from V and 10 bases from J, with 10 bases between. CDR3 loop: CASSQDRDIEQFF. The CDR3 coding sequence is TGCGCCAGCAGCCAAGATCGGGACATAGAGCAGTTCTTC.

The V and J genes are TRBV5-6 and TRBJ2-1; 9 bases are shared with TRBD1. CDR1 and CDR2 from the germline V gene are SGHDT and YYEEEE. Trimming cost V 0 bases and J 7 bases; bases outside gene matches: 8. The CDR3 consists of 16 residues. In DNA form, the CDR3 reads TGTGCCAGCAGCTTGGAGTTGGGACAGGGCCCAAATGAGCAGTTCTTC. Translated: CASSLELGQGPNEQFF.

The chain employs TRBV4-3 and TRBJ2-1, with 8 nucleotides matching TRBD2. This CDR3 has 15 amino acids. The ends lost 0 bases at V and 10 bases at J; junction bases unmatched: 8. Per germline, CDR1 LGHNA and CDR2 YSLEER. CDR3 bases: TGCGCCAGCAGCCAAGAAACTACTAGCGGCCTGGAGCAGTTCTTC. It encodes CASSQETTSGLEQFF.

The J gene is TRBJ2-1, the V gene TRBV5-1; TRBD1 might be the D (5 bases). The CDR3 runs to 12 residues. The V end was cut by 5 bases, the J end by 3 bases, with 6 bases between. CDR1 and CDR2 from the germline V gene are SGHRS and YFSETQ. CDR3 DNA sequence: TGCGCCAGCAGGACAGACTACAATGAGCAGTTCTTC. This codes for CASRTDYNEQFF.

J is TRBJ1-5 and V is TRBV4-1, with D perhaps matching TRBD1 (5 bases). Germline V gene lookup returns CDR1 MGHRA and CDR2 YSYEKL. This CDR3 is built from 15 residues. V gave up 4 bases and J gave up 1 base, with 11 bases separating them. This CDR3 is CASSRAGLSNQPQHF. The CDR3 coding sequence is TGCGCCAGCAGCCGAGCGGGACTGAGCAATCAGCCCCAGCATTTT.

This CDR3 reads CASRGTSGTPEQFF. The CDR3 DNA sequence: TGTGCCAGCAGGGGGACTAGCGGGACCCCTGAGCAGTTCTTC. This chain links TRBV2 with TRBJ2-1; 13 nucleotides align to TRBD2. The CDR3 sequence is 14 residues long. V lost 6 bases to trimming and J lost 9 bases; unmatched junction nucleotides: 5. Germline loops: CDR1 SNHLY, CDR2 FYNNEI.

V gene TRBV28 combines with J gene TRBJ2-1, with D uncertain. Per germline, CDR1 MDHEN and CDR2 SYDVKM. The CDR3 contains 14 residues. The germline V and J ends were trimmed by 1 base and 6 bases, with 10 bases remaining between them. CDR3 bases: TGTGCCAGCAGTTTATCTGGCTTTGCCAATGAGCAGTTCTTC. Translating gives CASSLSGFANEQFF. The complete variable domain, with remaining parts taken from reference TRBV28 and TRBJ2-1, reads DVKVTQSSRYLVKRTGEKVFLECVQDMDHENMFWYRQDPGLGLRLIYFSYDVKMKEKGDIPEGYSVSREKKERFSLILESASTNQTSMYLCASSLSGFANEQFFGPGTRLTVL.

V and J are TRBV16 and TRBJ2-7; TRBD2 aligns across 11 bases. V shed 4 bases, J shed 0 bases, and the junction held 14 bases outside the gene matches. Germline CDR1 and CDR2: KGHSY and FQNENV. This CDR3 has 19 residues. The DNA of the CDR3 is TGTGCCAGCAGCCCTCTGACTAGCGGGACCTCTCACGGCTCCTACGAGCAGTACTTC. This sequence encodes CASSPLTSGTSHGSYEQYF.

This rearrangement joins TRBV7-2 to TRBJ1-2; unclear D gene. Deletions cut 2 bases from V and 3 bases from J, with 10 bases between. CDR3 length: 14 residues. Germline lookup yields CDR1 SGHTA and CDR2 FQGNSA. CDR3 in DNA: TGTGCCAGCAGCTTAATTCCAGGTGACTATGGCTACACCTTC. Its protein is CASSLIPGDYGYTF.